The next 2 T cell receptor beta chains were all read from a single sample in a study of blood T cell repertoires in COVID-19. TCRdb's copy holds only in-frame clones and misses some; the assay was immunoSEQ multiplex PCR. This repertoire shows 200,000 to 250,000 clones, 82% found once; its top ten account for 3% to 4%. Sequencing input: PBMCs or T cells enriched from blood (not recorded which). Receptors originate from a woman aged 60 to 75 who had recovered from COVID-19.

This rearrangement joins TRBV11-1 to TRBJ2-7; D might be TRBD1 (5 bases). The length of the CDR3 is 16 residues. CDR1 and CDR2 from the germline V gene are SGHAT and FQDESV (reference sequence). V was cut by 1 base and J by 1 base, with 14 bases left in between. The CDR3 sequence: CASSLDLGLGSYEQYF. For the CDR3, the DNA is TGTGCCAGCAGCTTAGATTTGGGGCTCGGATCCTACGAGCAGTACTTC.

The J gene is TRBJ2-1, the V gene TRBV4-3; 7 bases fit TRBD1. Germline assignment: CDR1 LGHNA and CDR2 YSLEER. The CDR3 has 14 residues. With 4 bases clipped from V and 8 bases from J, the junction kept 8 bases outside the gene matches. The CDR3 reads CASSLNDREDEQFF. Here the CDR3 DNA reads TGCGCCAGCAGCCTCAACGACAGGGAAGATGAGCAGTTCTTC.